The rows below give T cell receptor beta chains drawn from one sample of a study of cytomegalovirus exposure and HLA in healthy donors. The data were produced by immunoSEQ multiplex PCR, yet TCRdb's version contains in-frame clones alone and is incomplete. The sample has some 140,000 clones, roughly three quarters seen once. The specimen sequenced was PBMCs. The receptors originated from a female donor in good health and CMV-seronegative. Each CDR3 is given with its conserved first and last residue. A D gene is named only where the DNA matches it firmly. Only part of the rows carry a size: once, few, many, or a class if the clone is expanded.

CDR3 DNA	CDR3 protein	CDR3 length	J gene	D gene	clone size	V gene
TGTGCCAGCAGCCTCCCAATTACCCCCGCGACAGGGGGCACCGGGGAGCTGTTTTTT	CASSLPITPATGGTGELFF	19	TRBJ2-2	TRBD1	-	TRBV7-9
TGTGCCACTAACCGGGACAGCAACAATGAGCAGTTCTTC	CATNRDSNNEQFF	13	TRBJ2-1	TRBD1	-	TRBV6-5
TGTGCCAGTAGTCAGGGTCGCAATCAGCCCCAGCATTTT	CASSQGRNQPQHF	13	TRBJ1-5	-	-	TRBV19
TGTGCCAGCTCCCCTAGCGGAAGCTCCTACAATGAGCAGTTCTTC	CASSPSGSSYNEQFF	15	TRBJ2-1	TRBD2	-	TRBV18
TGTGCCAGCCAACTACTAGCGGGAGGAGGACGGACGCAGTATTTT	CASQLLAGGGRTQYF	15	TRBJ2-3	TRBD2	many	TRBV2
TGCGCCAGCAGCCTAGGGGGAAGACAGCCACGTCACCAAGAGACCCAGTACTTC	CASSLGGRQPRHQETQYF	18	TRBJ2-5	-	-	TRBV4-1
TGTGCCAGTAGTATAGATAGGAGGCCCGGAGGCGGCTACACCTTC	CASSIDRRPGGGYTF	15	TRBJ1-2	-	-	TRBV19
TGTGCCAGCAGATGGGCTTATACCAATCAGCCCCAGCATTTT	CASRWAYTNQPQHF	14	TRBJ1-5	-	-	TRBV12-1
TGCAGCGTTGAAGGGTCCAGCGGGAGCTCCTACAATGAGCAGTTCTTC	CSVEGSSGSSYNEQFF	16	TRBJ2-1	TRBD2	-	TRBV29-1
TGTGCCAGCAGCTCACTCAGCGTTGGGTGGGTCACTGAAGCTTTCTTT	CASSSLSVGWVTEAFF	16	TRBJ1-1	-	-	TRBV27
TGTGCCAGCAGCTATGGCAGGGGTCGGGGCAATGAGCAGTTCTTC	CASSYGRGRGNEQFF	15	TRBJ2-1	-	-	TRBV5-6
TGTGCCAGTAGTACCGGGAGATACAATGAGCAGTTCTTC	CASSTGRYNEQFF	13	TRBJ2-1	-	-	TRBV19
TGTGCCAGCAGGGGGGACAGCACCTATGGCTACACCTTC	CASRGDSTYGYTF	13	TRBJ1-2	TRBD1	-	TRBV28
TGTGCCAGCAGCTTAATTAGCGGGAGGGCCAATGAGCAGTTCTTC	CASSLISGRANEQFF	15	TRBJ2-1	TRBD2	few	TRBV5-6
TGCGCCAGCAGTGAGTGGGGCGACCAAGAGACCCAGTACTTC	CASSEWGDQETQYF	14	TRBJ2-5	-	-	TRBV10-1
TGTGCCAGCACCATAACTGGCATCCAAGCGGATGGCTACACCTTC	CASTITGIQADGYTF	15	TRBJ1-2	-	-	TRBV28
TGCGCCAGCAGGAGCGGGACAACCACCGGGGAGCTGTTTTTT	CASRSGTTTGELFF	14	TRBJ2-2	-	-	TRBV4-1
TGCGCCAGCAGCTCCTACCTGACAGGGGGCCACACCGGGGAGCTGTTTTTT	CASSSYLTGGHTGELFF	17	TRBJ2-2	TRBD1	few	TRBV4-3
TGTGCCAGCAGCCGCCAGGGGACGAATGAAAAACTGTTTTTT	CASSRQGTNEKLFF	14	TRBJ1-4	-	few	TRBV27
TGCGCCAGCAGCCTCCTCACCAGCGGGACCTACAATGAGCAGTTCTTC	CASSLLTSGTYNEQFF	16	TRBJ2-1	TRBD2	-	TRBV4-3
TGTGCCAGCAGCTTCGGACTAGCGGGGGTGGAGACCCAGTACTTC	CASSFGLAGVETQYF	15	TRBJ2-5	TRBD2	-	TRBV9
TGTGCCAGCAGCCGGGACAGGAGTTATGGCTACACCTTC	CASSRDRSYGYTF	13	TRBJ1-2	TRBD1	-	TRBV28
TGTGCCATCAGTGAGTCGACTAGCAATTTCGACGAGCAGTACTTC	CAISESTSNFDEQYF	15	TRBJ2-7	TRBD2	few	TRBV10-3
TGTGCCAGCAGCTTCGGGGTTCGGCGGGGGGGCATCCGGGAGACCCAGTACTTC	CASSFGVRRGGIRETQYF	18	TRBJ2-5	TRBD2	-	TRBV11-2
TGCGCCAGCAGCCAAGCCCCCGAGGGTGTAAAACTGTTTTTT	CASSQAPEGVKLFF	14	TRBJ1-4	-	-	TRBV4-3
TGTGCCAGCAGCGGACTAACCAAGGGCACTGAAGCTTTCTTT	CASSGLTKGTEAFF	14	TRBJ1-1	-	-	TRBV9
TGTGCCAGCAGCGAAGACACATACAATGAGCAGTTCTTC	CASSEDTYNEQFF	13	TRBJ2-1	-	-	TRBV2
TGTGCCAGCAGCCCCCCCTTTCGGGGGACCTACGAGCAGTACTTC	CASSPPFRGTYEQYF	15	TRBJ2-7	-	-	TRBV6-6
TGTGCCAGCAGCTTAGACAGGGGCCGAGACACCATATATTTT	CASSLDRGRDTIYF	14	TRBJ1-3	-	few	TRBV11-2
TGTGCCAGCAGTGAAGAAAGCGGAGAGACCCAGTACTTC	CASSEESGETQYF	13	TRBJ2-5	-	-	TRBV6-1
TGTGCCATCAGTTTGGGACAGGGGGAAGGCTACACCTTC	CAISLGQGEGYTF	13	TRBJ1-2	TRBD1	few	TRBV10-3
TGTGCCAGCAGCGTAAACTACAGGGGTCAAGGGAATGAAAAACTGTTTTTT	CASSVNYRGQGNEKLFF	17	TRBJ1-4	TRBD1	-	TRBV9
TGCGCCAGCAGCCAGCAGGGAGGGCATCAGCCCCAGCATTTT	CASSQQGGHQPQHF	14	TRBJ1-5	-	few	TRBV4-3
TGTGCCAGCAGCCCTGAGGTGGTCAACTATGGCTACACCTTC	CASSPEVVNYGYTF	14	TRBJ1-2	-	-	TRBV7-9
TGCGCCAGCAGCCAAGTGCTAGGGGGTAACGAGCAGTACTTC	CASSQVLGGNEQYF	14	TRBJ2-7	-	-	TRBV4-3
TGTGCCATCAACCCGGGACAGGGCCCCTCTGGAAACACCATATATTTT	CAINPGQGPSGNTIYF	16	TRBJ1-3	TRBD1	-	TRBV10-3
TGCGCCAGCAGCCAAGTCTGGACAGGGTACACAGATACGCAGTATTTT	CASSQVWTGYTDTQYF	16	TRBJ2-3	TRBD1	-	TRBV4-1
TGTGCCAGCAGTTCTCTTAGCGGGCCCACAGATACGCAGTATTTT	CASSSLSGPTDTQYF	15	TRBJ2-3	TRBD2	-	TRBV28
TGTGCCAGCAGTCGACTAGCGGGACTAGGTTACGAGCAGTACTTC	CASSRLAGLGYEQYF	15	TRBJ2-7	TRBD2	-	TRBV6-5
TGTGCCAGCAGCTCAGGGAACTATGGCTACACCTTC	CASSSGNYGYTF	12	TRBJ1-2	-	-	TRBV5-6
TGCGCCAGCAGTGATGAGGGGAACACTGAAGCTTTCTTT	CASSDEGNTEAFF	13	TRBJ1-1	-	-	TRBV10-2
TGTGCCAGCAGTGAAACACAGGGCAGACAGACCCAGTACTTC	CASSETQGRQTQYF	14	TRBJ2-5	-	-	TRBV6-1
TGCGCCAGCAGCCAAGATAGCAGGGTATTCCAAGAGACCCAGTACTTC	CASSQDSRVFQETQYF	16	TRBJ2-5	-	once	TRBV4-1
TGTGCTAGTGGTTTGGGCGGAGCGGGGCCGACAGATACGCAGTATTTT	CASGLGGAGPTDTQYF	16	TRBJ2-3	TRBD2	-	TRBV12-5
TGTGCCAGCAGCCCCCGGACCGCAGGGTTGAACACTGAAGCTTTCTTT	CASSPRTAGLNTEAFF	16	TRBJ1-1	-	-	TRBV7-8
TGTGCCAGCAGCTCCTTTCCAGGGGGGCGGCGAGAGCAGTACTTC	CASSSFPGGRREQYF	15	TRBJ2-7	-	-	TRBV6-5
TGTGCCATCAGCGCTACAGGGGCAGAGACCCAGTACTTC	CAISATGAETQYF	13	TRBJ2-5	TRBD1	-	TRBV10-3